The source of this T cell receptor beta chain is a study of cytomegalovirus exposure and HLA in healthy donors. Findings and caveats of the study: Cytomegalovirus-associated TCR beta chains were listed, numbering 150 to 200. For most TCR sequences rarity was the rule, although some public TCRs occurred in many donors.

The CDR3 has 16 residues. Germline V gene sequence: CDR1 SEHNR, CDR2 FQNEAQ (reference sequence). V was trimmed by 5 bases and J by 3 bases, leaving 20 bases between them. Generated by immunoSEQ multiplex PCR, the TCRdb table keeps only in-frame clones and is missing some. The sample carries 150,000 to 200,000 clones, around 84% recorded once. On this clone itself: The antigen remains unidentified.

This chain uses TRBV7-9 with TRBJ2-7, with D uncertain. This TCR was sampled from a man between 18 and 29 years old in good health and CMV-seropositive. Material: PBMCs. CDR3 in DNA: TGTGCCAGCAGCCCCCCGACACGATCGAACCACTACGAGCAGTACTTC. Translation gives CASSPPTRSNHYEQYF. The full variable domain, rest sourced from reference TRBV7-9 and TRBJ2-7, is DTGVSQNPRHKITKRGQNVTFRCDPISEHNRLYWYRQTLGQGPEFLTYFQNEAQLEKSRLLSDRFSAERPKGSFSTLEIQRTEQGDSAMYLCASSPPTRSNHYEQYFGPGTRLTVT.